This TCR beta chain emerged from a study of PD-1 blockade in classical Hodgkin lymphoma. Study-wide points: The origin of the repertoire differences remains undefined, with disease activity or prior therapy as possible causes. Baseline diversity in complete responders resembled that of newly diagnosed patients. Healthy donors were reported to have higher baseline TCR diversity than newly diagnosed patients.

This clone appeared once. The antigen remains unidentified. Described time point: cycle 4 day 1 (C4D1), after six to seven weeks of nivolumab. Patients all relapsed after autologous stem cell transplantation, and there was variation in brentuximab vedotin exposure. Thawed PBMCs were the source of CD4+ T cells, purified by magnetic negative selection. CDR3 length: 17 amino acids. The germline gives CDR1 SEHNR, CDR2 FQNEAQ (reference sequence). Trimming pared 6 bases from V and 13 bases from J, leaving 31 bases between. The repertoire was sequenced with immunoSEQ multiplex PCR; TCRdb's copy has only in-frame clones and lacks some. This sample has tens of thousands of clones, with approximately 79% found just once.

The source material was CD4+ T cells from blood, sampled before the fourth cycle of nivolumab. The TCR originated in a human donor with classical Hodgkin lymphoma. This chain links TRBV7-9 with TRBJ2-1; D could derive from TRBD1 or TRBD2 (7 bases each). The CDR3 DNA follows: TGTGCCAGCAGTCCCTATTTGGAGCAGGGGGGGGCATTATCACAGTTCTTC. It encodes CASSPYLEQGGALSQFF.